These T cell receptor beta chains were read from a single sample in a study of post-analysis software for immune sequencing data. TCRdb fed the PCR reads into MiXCR, producing one record per CDR3 protein. The sample comprises about 430,000 distinct CDR3 sequences, 30% to 40% of which are singletons, and under 9% rests with the top ten. Sequencing input: blood. Receptors were obtained from a girl aged 2 to 9 with multiple sclerosis. Each CDR3 is given with its conserved first and last residue. D genes are given only for firm matches. Not all rows give a size; the values are once, few, many and, for expanded clones, a class.

d_gene	v_gene	abundance	j_gene	CDR3aa	CDR3nt
-	TRBV9	once	TRBJ1-5	CASSGSPGADQPQHF	TGTGCCAGCAGCGGCTCCCCAGGCGCCGATCAGCCCCAGCATTTT
TRBD1	TRBV5-1	-	TRBJ2-1	CASSVGDRVYYNEQFF	TGCGCCAGCAGCGTCGGAGACAGGGTATACTACAATGAGCAGTTCTTC
TRBD1	TRBV28	-	TRBJ1-4	CASRPGGEKRFF	TGTGCCAGCAGGCCAGGGGGTGAAAAACGGTTTTTT
TRBD2	TRBV5-1	few	TRBJ2-3	CASRGTSGTDTQYF	TGCGCCAGCAGGGGGACTAGCGGGACAGATACGCAGTATTTT
-	TRBV5-1	few	TRBJ2-1	CASSLANRVPLDEQFF	TGCGCCAGCAGCTTGGCCAACAGGGTCCCCTTAGATGAGCAGTTCTTC
TRBD1	TRBV28	few	TRBJ2-1	CASSFNALGQGDNEQFF	TGTGCCAGCAGTTTCAACGCTCTCGGACAGGGGGACAATGAGCAGTTCTTC
-	TRBV10-3	few	TRBJ2-1	CAISESKGRYNEQFF	TGTGCCATCAGTGAGTCGAAGGGGCGCTACAATGAGCAGTTCTTC
TRBD2	TRBV7-8	-	TRBJ2-1	CASSLWLAGGPNEQFF	TGTGCCAGCAGCCTCTGGCTAGCGGGAGGACCGAATGAGCAGTTCTTC
-	TRBV25-1	few	TRBJ2-1	CASSESGASYNEQFF	TGTGCCAGCAGTGAATCCGGGGCATCCTACAATGAGCAGTTCTTC
-	TRBV20-1	-	TRBJ1-1	CSARGTMNTEAFF	TGCAGTGCCAGGGGCACCATGAACACTGAAGCTTTCTTT
TRBD1	TRBV29-1	few	TRBJ2-5	CSVGTGHEETQYF	TGCAGCGTCGGGACAGGGCACGAAGAGACCCAGTACTTC
-	TRBV6-6	few	TRBJ2-6	CASSYFRQVSSGANALTF	TGTGCCAGCAGTTATTTTAGACAGGTTAGCTCTGGGGCCAACGCCCTGACTTTC
-	TRBV5-1	few	TRBJ2-7	CASSLGRGPASSYEQYF	TGCGCCAGCAGCTTGGGTAGGGGTCCAGCAAGCTCCTACGAGCAGTACTTC
TRBD2	TRBV20-1	-	TRBJ2-1	CSARDFLAGGYNEQFF	TGCAGTGCTAGAGATTTTCTAGCGGGGGGGTACAATGAGCAGTTCTTC